These 9 T cell receptor beta chains share one sample of origin, sequenced in a study of metastatic and nonmetastatic thyroid tumors. Every patient underwent thyroid surgery untreated. TCRdb ran MiXCR on the PCR reads. The sample records about 32,000 clones, 7% to 8% being singletons. Sequencing was performed on blood. The receptors come from a female donor with papillary thyroid cancer or a benign thyroid nodule (not recorded which). Some clones in this sample may be carry-over from other donors' samples.

This clone was detected many times. The chain recombines TRBV27 with TRBJ2-3, with 9 bases identical to TRBD2. The CDR3 is 17 residues long. The germline V gene encodes CDR1 MNHEY and CDR2 SMNVEV (reference sequence). Germline trimming cut 2 bases from V and 2 bases from J; bases unmatched to any gene: 8. The DNA for the CDR3 is TGTGCCAGCAGTTTAAGAGGTAGCGGGGGACCCACAGATACGCAGTATTTT. Its translation: CASSLRGSGGPTDTQYF.

This clone was counted many times. V gene TRBV2 combines with J gene TRBJ2-4; 8 nucleotides agree with TRBD2. V lost 6 bases and J lost 6; bases outside the gene matches: 7. CDR1 SNHLY and CDR2 FYNNEI come from the germline V gene. This CDR3 spans 14 amino acids. Here the CDR3 reads CASSPDGGGNIQYF. As DNA, the CDR3 is TGTGCCAGCAGCCCAGACGGGGGGGGAAACATTCAGTACTTC. Variable domain in full (rest from reference TRBV2 and TRBJ2-4): EPEVTQTPSHQVTQMGQEVILRCVPISNHLYFYWYRQILGQKVEFLVSFYNNEISEKSEIFDDQFSVERPDGSNFTLKIRSTKLEDSAMYFCASSPDGGGNIQYFGAGTRLSVL.

This clone was counted only a few times. A junction end diverges from the germline sequence, so it may reflect a read error. The chain is built from TRBV12-3 or TRBV12-4 and TRBJ1-3, with a possible D match to TRBD1 (6 bases). This CDR3 spans 15 amino acids. This CDR3 reads CASSYRVGLRNTVYF. The DNA of the CDR3 is TGTGCCAGCAGCTACAGGGTCGGTCTGAGAAACACCGTATATTTT.

This clone was detected ten times or more. The chain couples TRBV7-9 to TRBJ2-5; 7 bases map to TRBD2. The CDR3 contains 15 residues. V shed 7 bases, J shed 4 bases, and the junction held 12 bases outside the gene matches. Germline lookup yields CDR1 SEHNR and CDR2 FQNEAQ (reference sequence). Here the CDR3 DNA reads TGTGCCAGCACCCCCGGGGTGGGAGGGCGAGAGACCCAGTACTTC. Protein product: CASTPGVGGRETQYF.

This clone was picked up many times. This chain connects TRBV28 to TRBJ1-2; TRBD1 aligns across 10 bases. Trimming took 3 bases from V and 3 from J; bases not matched to a gene: 4. The CDR3 runs to 15 residues. Looked up from germline, CDR1 is MDHEN and CDR2 is SYDVKM. The CDR3 region is CASSFFGQGDYGYTF. DNA of the CDR3: TGTGCCAGCAGTTTTTTTGGACAGGGGGACTATGGCTACACCTTC.

This clone was seen at least ten times. The genes are TRBV6-1 and TRBJ1-1; D possibly corresponds to TRBD1 (6 bases). The CDR3 runs 14 residues. Germline V gene lookup returns CDR1 MNHNS and CDR2 SASEGT. V dropped 5 bases and J dropped 1 base, with 11 bases sitting between them. The CDR3 here is CASSYRASNTEAFF. In DNA, the CDR3 is TGTGCCAGCAGTTACAGGGCTTCGAACACTGAAGCTTTCTTT.

This clone was observed many times. The V call is TRBV7-2, the J call TRBJ2-7, with D tentatively TRBD2 (5 bases). The CDR3 spans 12 residues. Per germline, CDR1 SGHTA and CDR2 FQGNSA. V shed 3 bases and J shed 8 bases, with 11 bases lying between them. DNA for the CDR3: TGTGCCAGCAGCTTGGGAGTAGACAAGCAGTACTTC. Protein product: CASSLGVDKQYF.

This clone was seen many times. CDR3 in DNA: TGTGCCAGCAGTTACTACGGGTTGACTGGCTACACCTTC. Amino acid sequence: CASSYYGLTGYTF. The chain uses TRBV6-6 and TRBJ1-2; D not resolved. The CDR3 sequence is 13 residues long. Trimming took 1 base from V and 7 from J, leaving 10 bases between them. The germline CDR1 and CDR2 sequences are MNHNY and SVGAGI (reference sequence).

In its sample, this clone was seen many times. This specimen includes other DNA sequences encoding the same CDR3. The chain is built from TRBV6-1 and TRBJ2-7, with D perhaps TRBD2 (7 bases). Germline CDR1 MNHNS, CDR2 SASEGT. The CDR3 is 14 amino acids. The ends were cut back, 8 bases at V and 4 bases at J, with 18 bases in the middle. DNA for the CDR3: TGTGCCAGCGGGATAGGGGGGGGGGCGTACGAGCAGTACTTC. Residues: CASGIGGGAYEQYF.